The clone carrying this T cell receptor beta chain showed up many times. No antigen is known for it. This entry belongs to a study of T cell repertoires in cytomegalovirus infection. Across the study: Recently identified HLA-C-restricted and well-studied HLA-B-restricted CMV epitopes were used. Public TCR beta signatures marked donors with CMV infection and the matching HLA.

The CDR3 is 17 amino acids. Looked up from germline, CDR1 is MDHEN and CDR2 is SYDVKM. V lost 4 bases to trimming and J lost 7 bases, with 24 bases between them. Whole-study findings and limits: Individuals carrying CMV plus the relevant HLA were identified by cumulative frequency of public TCR beta families. HLA-C-restricted, CMV-specific TCR beta clonotypes were dominant ex vivo.

TCRdb fed the reads into MiXCR, producing one record per CDR3 protein. The data contain some 800,000 distinct CDR3 sequences, 30% to 35% of them singletons. The sequenced sample was cultured CD8+ T cells from PBMCs, obtained from culture after CMV antigen stimulation. This TCR was sampled from a human donor in good health (CMV status not recorded). Some clones in this sample may be carry-over from other donors' samples. The chain joins TRBV28 to TRBJ2-3; possible D gene TRBD1, 6 bases. In DNA form, the CDR3 reads TGTGCCAGCAGTTCAGGATCAGACAGGTCGCGAGGGAATACGCAGTATTTT. Translation gives CASSSGSDRSRGNTQYF.